Presented here are 30 T cell receptor beta chains from one specimen sequenced in a study of blood T cell repertoires in COVID-19. Using immunoSEQ multiplex PCR, the repertoire was profiled, and TCRdb retains in-frame clones only, with some absent. The table includes about 260,000 clones, around 86% detected once. Material for sequencing was peripheral blood. These TCRs come from a human donor in a cohort sampled during active COVID-19.

The genes are TRBV19 and TRBJ2-1; 15 bases map to TRBD2. Germline loops: CDR1 LNHDA, CDR2 SQIVND (reference sequence). CDR3 length equals 15 residues. Trimming took 8 bases from V and 10 from J; bases not matched to a gene: 9. For the CDR3, the DNA is TGTGCCAGTGGCCTACGGACTAGCGGGAGGGGAGAGCAGTTCTTC. Protein sequence: CASGLRTSGRGEQFF.

The chain couples TRBV4-1 to TRBJ1-3, with D uncertain. Germline values: CDR1 MGHRA, CDR2 YSYEKL. The CDR3 length is 14 residues. V lost 1 base and J lost 2, with 6 bases in between. In DNA, the CDR3 is TGCGCCAGCAGCCAAGGAGGTACTGGAAACACCATATATTTT. Translating gives CASSQGGTGNTIYF.

The rearrangement uses TRBV3-1 (or the pseudogene TRBV3-2) and TRBJ2-5; no clear D. This CDR3 is built from 11 residues. Germline CDR1 is LGHDT and CDR2 is YNNKEL (reference sequence). Trimming pared 11 bases from V and 4 bases from J, leaving 11 bases between. The CDR3, as DNA: TGTGCCGCAACCCTAGGAGAGACCCAGTACTTC. This codes for CAATLGETQYF.

The chain joins TRBV18 to TRBJ2-1, with 11 bases matching TRBD2. This CDR3 has 14 residues. Trimming took 7 bases from V and 9 from J; bases not matched to a gene: 8. From germline, CDR1 is KGHSH and CDR2 LQKENI. CDR3 in amino acids: CASWELAGVGEQFF. The CDR3 DNA reads TGTGCCAGCTGGGAACTAGCGGGAGTCGGTGAGCAGTTCTTC.

The chain combines TRBV28 with TRBJ1-2; 9 bases match TRBD1. This CDR3 has 14 residues. From germline, CDR1 is MDHEN and CDR2 SYDVKM. Unmatched junction bases numbered 8, after V lost 5 bases and J lost 7 bases. Here the CDR3 DNA reads TGTGCCAGCAGTCCCGGGACAGGGATCTCTGGCTACACCTTC. Translation: CASSPGTGISGYTF.

This clone was detected once. The chain links TRBV4-3 to TRBJ2-7, with D possibly matching TRBD1 (5 bases). Germline values: CDR1 LGHNA, CDR2 YSLEER. This CDR3 is 15 amino acids long. V shed 0 bases and J shed 5 bases, with 14 bases lying between them. The CDR3 sequence is CASSQDQGSVNEQYF. In nucleotides, the CDR3 is TGCGCCAGCAGCCAAGATCAGGGATCCGTCAACGAGCAGTACTTC.

This clone was detected only once. The chain carries TRBV7-7 and TRBJ2-2; TRBD2 agrees at 13 bases. Germline V gives CDR1 SSHAT, CDR2 FNYEAQ (reference sequence). Losses at the gene ends were 5 bases for V and 6 bases for J; bases not matched to a gene: 3. The CDR3 length is 15 residues. The CDR3 protein is CASSATSGRSGELFF. CDR3 DNA sequence: TGTGCCAGCAGCGCGACTAGCGGGAGGTCCGGGGAGCTGTTTTTT.

The genes are TRBV9 and TRBJ2-2; 9 bases map to TRBD2. J lost 8 bases, V lost 0 bases, and 8 bases had no gene match. This CDR3 has 16 amino acids. Germline-derived CDR1 and CDR2 are SGDLS and YYNGEE. This CDR3 is CASSVARTSEIGELFF. CDR3 sequence (DNA): TGTGCCAGCAGCGTAGCACGGACTAGCGAAATAGGGGAGCTGTTTTTT.

This clone turned up a few times. CDR3 sequence reads: CSVERGGETQYF. CDR3 DNA sequence: TGCAGCGTTGAGAGGGGGGGGGAGACCCAGTACTTC. The chain couples TRBV29-1 to TRBJ2-5; D is perhaps TRBD2 (7 bases). V gave up 3 bases and J gave up 5 bases, with 10 bases separating them. Per the germline V gene, CDR1 is SQVTM and CDR2 is ANQGSEA. CDR3 size: 12 residues.

The gene calls are TRBV4-1 and TRBJ1-2; D is unclear. V gave up 0 bases and J gave up 5 bases, with 7 bases separating them. The CDR3 is 13 residues long. CDR1 is MGHRA and CDR2 is YSYEKL in the germline V gene. Written as DNA, the CDR3 is TGCGCCAGCAGCCAAGACCTAGCGTATGGCTACACCTTC. Its translation: CASSQDLAYGYTF.

The chain has TRBV10-3 and TRBJ2-1, with TRBD2 as a possible D gene (5 bases). The CDR3 runs to 14 residues. Germline CDR1 and CDR2: ENHRY and SYGVKD. The V gene lost 6 bases and the J gene lost 0 bases, with 9 bases spanning the gap. In DNA form, the CDR3 reads TGTGCCATCAGATCAGGAGGCTCCTACAATGAGCAGTTCTTC. Protein product: CAIRSGGSYNEQFF.

The genes are TRBV6-5 and TRBJ2-1, with a tentative D call TRBD1 (6 bases). The ends were cut back, 2 bases at V and 9 bases at J, with 11 bases in the middle. The germline V gene encodes CDR1 MNHEY and CDR2 SVGAGI. The CDR3 has 13 amino acids. This chain's CDR3 is CASSYTGRTEQFF. CDR3 coding DNA: TGTGCCAGCAGTTACACAGGGCGTACTGAGCAGTTCTTC.

V and J are TRBV11-1 and TRBJ2-2, with a tentative D call TRBD2 (6 bases). The CDR3 runs to 16 residues. V lost 5 bases to trimming and J lost 0 bases, with 13 bases between them. CDR1 SGHAT and CDR2 FQDESV come from the germline V gene (reference sequence). CDR3 sequence (DNA): TGTGCCAGCAGCCGGCGGGGCCCATCGAACACCGGGGAGCTGTTTTTT. It codes for CASSRRGPSNTGELFF.

The chain combines TRBV5-1 with TRBJ1-3; D is unclear. Per germline, CDR1 SGHRS and CDR2 YFSETQ. The V end lost 0 bases, the J end lost 4 bases, and 5 bases lay between the germline ends. The CDR3 loop spans 13 amino acids. The CDR3 here is CASSLGVGNTIYF. The CDR3 DNA reads TGCGCCAGCAGCTTGGGAGTCGGAAACACCATATATTTT.

The V gene is TRBV6-1, the J gene TRBJ2-1; no reliable D call. V dropped 2 bases and J dropped 12 bases, with 14 bases sitting between them. Per germline, CDR1 MNHNS and CDR2 SASEGT. The CDR3 sequence is 13 residues long. CDR3 DNA sequence: TGTGCCAGCAGTGAATCCTTCAGGTCCCGGCAGTTCTTC. It yields the protein CASSESFRSRQFF.

This clone appeared once. This sequence joins TRBV18 and TRBJ2-3; maybe TRBD2 (6 bases). This CDR3 spans 16 amino acids. Between the trimmed V and J ends, which lost 3 bases and 4 bases, there was a span of 17 bases. In germline, CDR1 is KGHSH, CDR2 LQKENI. The CDR3 loop reads CASSPQSTSSPDTQYF. The CDR3 DNA reads as TGTGCCAGCTCACCGCAATCTACTAGCAGTCCAGATACGCAGTATTTT.

The chain uses TRBV19 and TRBJ1-5; weak D call: TRBD1 (6 bases). Germline-derived CDR1 and CDR2 are LNHDA and SQIVND (reference sequence). The CDR3 is made up of 15 amino acids. V lost 6 bases and J lost 3, with 15 bases in between. CDR3 DNA: TGTGCCAGTAGCGAGACAGGTTTTACCAATCAGCCCCAGCATTTT. Encoded protein: CASSETGFTNQPQHF.

The chain employs TRBV19 and TRBJ1-2, with 7 bases identical to TRBD1. This CDR3 is 16 amino acids long. V shed 7 bases and J 3 bases; nucleotides not matched to a gene: 14. In germline, CDR1 is LNHDA, CDR2 SQIVND (reference sequence). The CDR3 DNA reads TGTGCCAGTACCCACTCAGGAGGGGGCGGATACTATGGCTACACCTTC. Protein: CASTHSGGGGYYGYTF.

The V and J genes are TRBV7-9 and TRBJ2-7; maybe TRBD2 (6 bases). The length of the CDR3 is 14 residues. Trimming stripped 5 bases from V and 4 bases from J, with 15 bases between. CDR1 SEHNR and CDR2 FQNEAQ come from the germline V gene (reference sequence). CDR3 DNA: TGTGCCAGCAGCCCCGGGACTCTAGGGTACGAGCAGTACTTC. This gives the protein CASSPGTLGYEQYF.

This chain uses TRBV4-1 with TRBJ2-7; the D gene is possibly TRBD2 (6 bases). CDR1 MGHRA and CDR2 YSYEKL come from the germline V gene. The ends were cut back, 0 bases at V and 4 bases at J, with 16 bases in the middle. CDR3 length: 16 residues. The CDR3 region has the DNA TGCGCCAGCAGCCAAGACGTGGGGACTCGCCGTTACGAGCAGTACTTC. Amino acid sequence: CASSQDVGTRRYEQYF.

The CDR3 sequence: CASSLTVAGPSYNEQFF. The CDR3 nucleotides read TGTGCCAGCAGCTTAACTGTAGCGGGACCGTCCTACAATGAGCAGTTCTTC. The chain is built from TRBV7-9 and TRBJ2-1, with 8 bases matching TRBD2. V lost 2 bases to trimming and J lost 1 base; unmatched junction nucleotides: 7. CDR3 size: 17 residues. Looked up from germline, CDR1 is SEHNR and CDR2 is FQNEAQ (reference sequence).

The rearrangement joins TRBV5-5 to TRBJ2-5; TRBD1 is a possible D gene (6 bases). The germline gives CDR1 SGHKS, CDR2 YYEKEE (reference sequence). This CDR3 region has 14 residues. The germline V and J ends were trimmed by 3 bases and 5 bases, with 14 bases remaining between them. The CDR3 bases are TGTGCCAGCAGCTCCATTGGGGGCCCGGAGACCCAGTACTTC. Its protein is CASSSIGGPETQYF. Together with reference TRBV5-5 and TRBJ2-5, the CDR3 gives the full variable domain: DAGVTQSPTHLIKTRGQQVTLRCSPISGHKSVSWYQQVLGQGPQFIFQYYEKEERGRGNFPDRFSARQFPNYSSELNVNALLLGDSALYLCASSSIGGPETQYFGPGTRLLVL.

V usage is TRBV7-8 and J usage is TRBJ2-1; TRBD2 agrees at 8 bases. The CDR3 totals 14 residues. Germline assignment: CDR1 SGHVS and CDR2 FQNEAQ. J lost 9 bases, V lost 1 base, and 5 bases had no gene match. The CDR3 loop is CASSLGPGGGEQFF. As DNA, the CDR3 is TGTGCCAGCAGCTTAGGGCCGGGAGGGGGTGAGCAGTTCTTC.

The V call is TRBV3-1 (or the pseudogene TRBV3-2), the J call TRBJ1-3, with 7 bases that match TRBD1. The length of the CDR3 is 16 residues. In germline, CDR1 is LGHDT, CDR2 YNNKEL (reference sequence). J gave up 0 bases and V 5 bases, and 7 bases lay outside the gene matches. CDR3 nucleotides: TGTGCCAGCAGCTTACAGGGGCTCTCCTCTGGAAACACCATATATTTT. Translated, it gives CASSLQGLSSGNTIYF.

This chain connects TRBV7-2 to TRBJ2-1; TRBD2 agrees at 13 bases. The CDR3 sequence is 16 residues long. Germline CDR1 SGHTA, CDR2 FQGNSA. The trim removed 0 bases at V and 5 bases at J, leaving 1 base unmatched. CDR3 nucleotide sequence: TGTGCCAGCAGCTTAGCGGGGACTAGCGGGAACAATGAGCAGTTCTTC. Protein: CASSLAGTSGNNEQFF.

This clone was recorded once. The chain couples TRBV25-1 to TRBJ2-7, with 10 positions matching TRBD2. Germline CDR1 is MGHDK and CDR2 is SYGVNS. This CDR3 region has 13 residues. Trimming took 8 bases from V and 3 from J; bases not matched to a gene: 4. CDR3 amino acids: CASALAGLYEQYF. CDR3 DNA sequence: TGTGCCAGCGCACTAGCGGGGCTCTACGAGCAGTACTTC.

CDR3 nucleotide sequence: TGTGCCAGCAATACAGGGGGTGGAAGTCAGCCCCAGCATTTT. This translates into CASNTGGGSQPQHF. This chain links TRBV19 with TRBJ1-5, with 8 positions matching TRBD1. The J segment lost 6 bases and the V segment lost 9 bases, leaving 10 bases of the junction unmatched. This CDR3 is 14 amino acids long. The germline V gene has CDR1 LNHDA and CDR2 SQIVND (reference sequence). The full variable domain, its missing parts supplied by reference TRBV19 and TRBJ1-5, is DGGITQSPKYLFRKEGQNVTLSCEQNLNHDAMYWYRQDPGQGLRLIYYSQIVNDFQKGDIAEGYSVSREKKESFPLTVTSAQKNPTAFYLCASNTGGGSQPQHFGDGTRLSIL.

This chain connects TRBV5-1 to TRBJ2-1; TRBD2 matches at 9 bases. This CDR3 spans 14 amino acids. V lost 4 bases to trimming and J lost 5 bases; unmatched junction nucleotides: 4. Germline V CDR1 and CDR2: SGHRS, YFSETQ. CDR3 region: CASSRAGGDNEQFF. DNA for the CDR3: TGCGCCAGCAGCCGAGCGGGAGGCGACAATGAGCAGTTCTTC. The variable domain in full, completed from reference TRBV5-1 and TRBJ2-1, reads KAGVTQTPRYLIKTRGQQVTLSCSPISGHRSVSWYQQTPGQGLQFLFEYFSETQRNKGNFPGRFSGRQFSNSRSEMNVSTLELGDSALYLCASSRAGGDNEQFFGPGTRLTVL.

The chain joins TRBV6-5 to TRBJ1-4; TRBD1 agrees at 8 bases. CDR3 length: 14 amino acids. J lost 6 bases, V lost 5 bases, and 5 bases had no gene match. Germline V lookup: CDR1 MNHEY, CDR2 SVGAGI. The CDR3 DNA is TGTGCCAGCAGTCCGGACAGGGTAGATGAAAAACTGTTTTTT. Translated, it gives CASSPDRVDEKLFF.

The rearrangement joins TRBV7-6 to TRBJ1-5; 7 nucleotides align to TRBD1. This CDR3 contains 18 residues. V shed 3 bases and J 1 base; nucleotides not matched to a gene: 12. Germline-derived CDR1 and CDR2 are SGHVS and FNYEAQ. In DNA form, the CDR3 reads TGTGCCAGCAGCTTCCACTCAGGGGGGTCACACAGCAATCAGCCCCAGCATTTT. It specifies CASSFHSGGSHSNQPQHF.